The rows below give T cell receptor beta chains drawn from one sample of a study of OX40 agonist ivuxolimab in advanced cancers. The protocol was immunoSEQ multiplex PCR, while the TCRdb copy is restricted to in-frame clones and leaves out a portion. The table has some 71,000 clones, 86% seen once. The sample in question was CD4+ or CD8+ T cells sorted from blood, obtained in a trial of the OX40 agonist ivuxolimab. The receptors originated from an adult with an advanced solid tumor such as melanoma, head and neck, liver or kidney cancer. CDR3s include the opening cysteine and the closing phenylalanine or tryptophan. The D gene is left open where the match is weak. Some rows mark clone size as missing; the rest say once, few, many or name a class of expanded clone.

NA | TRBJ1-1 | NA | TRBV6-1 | CASSLREGTEAFF | TGTGCCAGCAGCCTTAGGGAGGGAACTGAAGCTTTCTTT
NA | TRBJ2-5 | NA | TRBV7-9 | CASSLSVVETQYF | TGTGCCAGCAGCTTATCGGTGGTTGAGACCCAGTACTTC
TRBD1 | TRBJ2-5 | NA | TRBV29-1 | CSVEDWDRRIQETQYF | TGCAGCGTTGAAGATTGGGACAGGAGAATCCAAGAGACCCAGTACTTC
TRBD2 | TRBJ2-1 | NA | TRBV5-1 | CASSLALAGGSSYNEQFF | TGCGCCAGCAGCTTGGCGCTAGCGGGGGGGAGTTCCTACAATGAGCAGTTCTTC
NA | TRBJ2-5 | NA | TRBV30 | CACGREETQYF | TGTGCCTGCGGCCGGGAAGAGACCCAGTACTTC
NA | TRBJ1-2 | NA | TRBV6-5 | CASSSVWGGNYGYTF | TGTGCCAGCAGCTCAGTGTGGGGTGGTAACTATGGCTACACCTTC
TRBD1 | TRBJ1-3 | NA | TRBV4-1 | CASSGQGATIYF | TGCGCCAGCAGCGGACAGGGGGCCACCATATATTTT
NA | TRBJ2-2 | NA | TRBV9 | CASSPRATNTGELFF | TGTGCCAGCAGCCCACGGGCCACGAACACCGGGGAGCTGTTTTTT
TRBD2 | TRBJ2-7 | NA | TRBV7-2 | CASSLAVTSGRSEQYF | TGTGCCAGCAGCTTAGCCGTGACTAGCGGGCGAAGCGAGCAGTACTTC
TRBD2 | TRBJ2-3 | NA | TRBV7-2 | CASSKAGGTSTDTQYF | TGTGCCAGCAGCAAAGCGGGGGGAACTAGCACAGATACGCAGTATTTT
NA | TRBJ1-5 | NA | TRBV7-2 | CASSLDGAQPQHF | TGTGCCAGCAGCTTAGACGGGGCCCAGCCCCAGCATTTT
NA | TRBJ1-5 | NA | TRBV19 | CASSIDHYNQPQHF | TGTGCCAGTAGTATAGATCATTACAATCAGCCCCAGCATTTT
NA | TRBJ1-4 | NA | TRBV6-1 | CAGGRGPNEKLFF | TGTGCCGGGGGGAGGGGACCTAATGAAAAACTGTTTTTT
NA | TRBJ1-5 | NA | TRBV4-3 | CASSQERNTGRHF | TGCGCCAGCAGCCAAGAGAGAAACACAGGGAGACATTTT
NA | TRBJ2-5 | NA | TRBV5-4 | CASSPEGGRGETQYF | TGTGCCAGCAGCCCCGAGGGGGGCCGGGGGGAGACCCAGTACTTC
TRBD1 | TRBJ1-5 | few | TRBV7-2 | CASSLGLKYWGQGVVAQHF | TGTGCCAGCAGCTTAGGTTTGAAGTATTGGGGACAGGGGGTAGTGGCCCAGCATTTT
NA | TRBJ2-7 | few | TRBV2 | CASTAQGRVGEQYF | TGTGCCAGCACGGCGCAGGGGCGAGTGGGCGAGCAGTACTTC
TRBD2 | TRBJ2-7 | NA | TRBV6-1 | CASDREGFLSYEQYF | TGTGCCAGCGACCGGGAGGGCTTTCTATCCTACGAGCAGTACTTC
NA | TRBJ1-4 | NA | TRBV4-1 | CASSQPGRGNEKLFF | TGCGCCAGCAGCCAACCGGGACGGGGTAATGAAAAACTGTTTTTT
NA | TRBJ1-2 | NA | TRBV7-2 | CASEEKGFGYGYTF | TGTGCCAGCGAAGAAAAGGGCTTCGGCTATGGCTACACCTTC
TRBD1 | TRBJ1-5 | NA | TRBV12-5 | CASGLGRTGLNQPQHF | TGTGCTAGTGGTTTGGGGCGGACAGGGTTAAATCAGCCCCAGCATTTT
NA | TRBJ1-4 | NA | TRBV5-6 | CASSLGRANEKLFF | TGTGCCAGCAGCTTGGGTAGGGCTAATGAAAAACTGTTTTTT
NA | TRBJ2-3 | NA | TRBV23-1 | CASSHPSIEAGCFSTDTQYF | TGCGCCAGCAGTCACCCCTCGATTGAGGCAGGGTGCTTTAGCACAGATACGCAGTATTTT
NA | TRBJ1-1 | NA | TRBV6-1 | CASNEPGAGGDEAFF | TGTGCCAGCAACGAACCCGGGGCGGGTGGGGATGAAGCTTTCTTT
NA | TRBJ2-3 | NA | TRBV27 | CASSFHSTDTQYF | TGTGCCAGCAGTTTCCATAGCACAGATACGCAGTATTTT
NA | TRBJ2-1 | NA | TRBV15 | CATSRDLGKNNEQFF | TGTGCCACCAGCAGAGATCTGGGGAAAAACAATGAGCAGTTCTTC
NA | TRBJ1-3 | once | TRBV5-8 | CASSSRVDYGGNTIYF | TGTGCCAGCAGCTCCCGTGTGGACTACGGCGGAAACACCATATATTTT
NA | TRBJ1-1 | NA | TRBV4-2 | CASSQGSQIVTEAFF | TGTGCCAGCAGCCAAGGTAGCCAGATTGTCACTGAAGCTTTCTTT
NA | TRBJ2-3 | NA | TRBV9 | CASSVGVTSSTDTQYF | TGTGCCAGCAGCGTAGGGGTGACCTCTAGCACAGATACGCAGTATTTT
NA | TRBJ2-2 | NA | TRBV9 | CASRDINTGELFF | TGTGCCAGCAGGGACATCAACACCGGGGAGCTGTTTTTT
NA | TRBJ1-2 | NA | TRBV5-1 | CASKRRGPYGYTF | TGCGCCAGCAAAAGGAGGGGACCTTATGGCTACACCTTC
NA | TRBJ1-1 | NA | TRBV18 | CASSPFEGRPTEAFF | TGTGCCAGCTCACCATTTGAAGGGAGGCCCACTGAAGCTTTCTTT
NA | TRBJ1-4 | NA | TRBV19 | CASSIGSDEKLFF | TGTGCCAGTAGTATTGGGTCGGATGAAAAACTGTTTTTT
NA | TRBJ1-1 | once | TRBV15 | CATSRSRLNTEAFF | TGTGCCACCAGCAGGTCACGATTGAACACTGAAGCTTTCTTT
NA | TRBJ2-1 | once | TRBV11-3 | CASSLRQGPWNEQFF | TGTGCCAGCAGCTTAAGGCAGGGTCCATGGAATGAGCAGTTCTTC
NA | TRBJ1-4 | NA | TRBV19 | CASSNSGGATNEKLFF | TGTGCCAGTAGTAACAGCGGGGGTGCAACTAATGAAAAACTGTTTTTT
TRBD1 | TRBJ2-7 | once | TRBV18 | CASSPTPGQGTDEQYF | TGTGCCAGCTCACCAACGCCGGGACAGGGGACCGACGAGCAGTACTTC
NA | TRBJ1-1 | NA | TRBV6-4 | CASSGELGTEAFF | TGTGCCAGCAGTGGGGAGTTAGGGACTGAAGCTTTCTTT
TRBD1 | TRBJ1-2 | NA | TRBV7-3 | CASSFDRAVYGYTF | TGTGCCAGCAGCTTTGACAGGGCCGTCTATGGCTACACCTTC
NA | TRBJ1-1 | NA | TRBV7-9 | CASSLELKGTEAFF | TGTGCCAGCAGCTTAGAATTGAAGGGGACTGAAGCTTTCTTT
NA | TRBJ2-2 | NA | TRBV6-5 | CASSYDGQGVGGELFF | TGTGCCAGCAGTTACGACGGGCAGGGAGTAGGCGGGGAGCTGTTTTTT